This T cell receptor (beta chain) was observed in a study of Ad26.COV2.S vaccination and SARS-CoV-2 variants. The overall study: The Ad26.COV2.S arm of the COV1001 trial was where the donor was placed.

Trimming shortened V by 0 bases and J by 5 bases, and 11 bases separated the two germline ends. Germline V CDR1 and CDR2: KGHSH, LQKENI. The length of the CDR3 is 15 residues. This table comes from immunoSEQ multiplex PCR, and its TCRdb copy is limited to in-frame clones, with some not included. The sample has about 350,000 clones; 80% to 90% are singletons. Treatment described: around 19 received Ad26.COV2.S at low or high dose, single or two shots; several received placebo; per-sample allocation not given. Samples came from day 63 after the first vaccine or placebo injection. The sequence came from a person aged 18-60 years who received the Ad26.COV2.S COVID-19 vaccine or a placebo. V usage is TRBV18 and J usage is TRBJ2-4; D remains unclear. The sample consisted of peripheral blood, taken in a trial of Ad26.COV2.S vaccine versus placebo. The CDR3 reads CASSPPSELQNIQYF. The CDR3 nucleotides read TGTGCCAGCTCACCACCATCGGAGCTTCAAAACATTCAGTACTTC.